The next 5 T cell receptor beta chains were all read from a single sample in a study of molecular identifiers for immune sequencing clone quantification. One entry per CDR3 protein results from TCRdb running MiXCR on the PCR reads. The sample holds 80,000 to 130,000 distinct CDR3 sequences; 35% to 40% are singletons and the top ten take approximately 4%. Sequencing was performed on naive CD8+ T cells from blood, with Jurkat cell RNA spiked in. Documented subset: FACS-sorted CD8+CD4-CCR7+CD45RA+ naive T cells. The receptor set was obtained from a human donor in good health. Some libraries in this study had Jurkat cell RNA spiked in.

In its sample, this clonotype was seen many times. The chain has TRBV28 and TRBJ2-5; 8 bases match TRBD1. Trimming cost V 5 bases and J 7 bases; bases outside gene matches: 9. The CDR3 is 14 residues long. Germline V gives CDR1 MDHEN, CDR2 SYDVKM. CDR3 sequence reads: CASSPRQGAWTQYF. CDR3 DNA sequence: TGTGCCAGCAGTCCCCGCCAGGGGGCATGGACCCAGTACTTC.

This clonotype was observed many times. This chain connects TRBV6-1 to TRBJ2-3; 9 nucleotides agree with TRBD2. The V gene's germline CDR1 is MNHNS and CDR2 SASEGT. This CDR3 has 17 residues. Trimming cost V 0 bases and J 5 bases; bases outside gene matches: 9. CDR3 amino acids: CASSEARVAGVGDTQYF. The DNA for the CDR3 is TGTGCCAGCAGTGAAGCGAGGGTAGCGGGAGTTGGAGATACGCAGTATTTT.

The genes are TRBV4-2 and TRBJ2-7, with D tentatively TRBD1 or TRBD2 (5 bases each). Germline V gives CDR1 LGHNA, CDR2 YNFKEQ. Trimming pared 0 bases from V and 5 bases from J, leaving 8 bases between. The length of the CDR3 is 13 residues. CDR3 sequence: CASSQERGDEQYF. The CDR3 nucleotides are TGTGCCAGCAGCCAAGAGAGGGGAGACGAGCAGTACTTC.

The table lists this clonotype with a few counts. V and J are TRBV24-1 and TRBJ1-2; D gene unclear. V gave up 4 bases and J gave up 2 bases, with 7 bases separating them. The germline CDR1 and CDR2 sequences are KGHDR and SFDVKD. The CDR3 has 13 residues. The CDR3 loop reads CATSDSDNYGYTF. DNA of the CDR3: TGTGCCACCAGTGACTCAGACAACTATGGCTACACCTTC.

This clonotype was recorded a few times. The rearrangement joins TRBV12-3 or TRBV12-4 to TRBJ2-1, with 9 bases that match TRBD1. With V trimmed by 5 bases and J by 7 bases, 6 bases remained unmatched. The CDR3 sequence is 14 residues long. The CDR3 reads CASSLDRGWNEQFF. Here the CDR3 DNA reads TGTGCCAGCAGTCTTGACAGGGGGTGGAATGAGCAGTTCTTC.